The T cell receptor beta chain under discussion was sequenced for a study of T cell responses to AZD1222 COVID-19 vaccine. Assay: immunoSEQ multiplex PCR; the TCRdb copy retains only in-frame clones and omits some. Of roughly 200,000 clones listed, 80% to 95% are singletons. V lost 4 bases to trimming and J lost 4 bases, with 8 bases between them. The CDR3 covers 12 residues. The germline V gene has CDR1 SQVTM and CDR2 ANQGSEA. In the case of this clone: The antigen remains undetermined. The same CDR3 also results from other DNA sequences found in this sample.

Regarding the study as a whole: Only 5 or 6 AZD1222 recipients were seropositive at baseline. Recipients of two AZD1222 doses showed rising Spike-specific TCR breadth and depth. Repertoire samples came only from after the peak T cell response.

The sequencing here drew on peripheral blood, taken 28 days after the second AZD1222 dose. The clonotype originates from an adult who received the AZD1222 COVID-19 vaccine. The rearrangement uses TRBV29-1 and TRBJ1-5; D may be TRBD1 (6 bases). In DNA form, the CDR3 reads TGCAGCGTTGCACAGGGTAATCAGCCCCAGCATTTT. Its translation: CSVAQGNQPQHF.